This TCR beta chain was found in a study of T cell responses to AZD1222 COVID-19 vaccine. General observations from the study: Among the donors, most were white British and more were female, and clonal diversity was possibly underestimated.

This CDR3 is built from 13 residues. V lost 6 bases, J lost 5 bases, and 12 bases lay in between. Germline CDR1 KGHSH, CDR2 LQKENI. As regards this clone: Antigen specificity is unknown.

Assay: immunoSEQ multiplex PCR; the TCRdb copy retains only in-frame clones and omits some. The sample comprises about 120,000 clones, less than 95% of which are singletons, and about 7.8% rests with the top ten. This clonotype was obtained from an adult in good health. This sequence joins TRBV18 and TRBJ2-3; D tentatively fits TRBD1 or TRBD2 (5 bases each). Material: peripheral blood, obtained on day 0 of AZD1222 vaccination. The CDR3 loop reads CASSRGTRDTQYF. The CDR3 DNA reads TGTGCCAGCTCCCGTGGGACGAGAGATACGCAGTATTTT.